This T cell receptor (beta chain) was captured by sequencing in a study of beta chain features in type 1 diabetes. Study-wide results and caveats: Shorter TCRB CDR3s, moderately but significantly so, were found in Type 1 diabetes patients in all four CD4+ subsets.

As to this clone: Its target is not known.

This CDR3 spans 14 amino acids. V was clipped by 7 bases and J by 5 bases; unmatched bases: 10. Germline lookup yields CDR1 GTSNPN and CDR2 SVGIG (reference sequence). Stem cell-like memory, regulatory, central memory and naive CD4+ cells were sorted via CD45RO/CCR7/CD25/CD127/CD95/CD27. Expressed TCRB transcripts were sequenced because the isolated RNA had all been reverse transcribed beforehand. Using immunoSEQ multiplex PCR, the repertoire was profiled, and TCRdb retains in-frame clones only, with some absent. The sample includes about 700,000 clones, over 10% of them seen just once. The source of this sequence is a man between 18 and 29 years old with type 1 diabetes. The sample consisted of naive CD4+ T cells from blood. This sequence joins TRBV30 and TRBJ1-4, with 7 bases fitting TRBD1. The CDR3 nucleotides are TGTGCCTTCCAGGGGGACAGCTCAAATGAAAAACTGTTTTTT. This gives the protein CAFQGDSSNEKLFF.